Following are 29 T cell receptor beta chains from one sample sequenced in a study of shared clonotypes between healthy human individuals. The data were produced by immunoSEQ multiplex PCR, yet TCRdb's version contains in-frame clones alone and is incomplete. Of roughly 1.4 million clones detected, 98% appear once; the ten largest clones hold approximately 0.4%. Sequences were obtained from naive CD4+ T cells sorted from blood. Subset defined: CD45RA+ positively selected. The receptor set was obtained from a man aged 25 to 40 in good health.

This chain links TRBV6-5 with TRBJ2-7; no clear D. V lost 2 bases and J lost 5, with 16 bases in between. CDR1 MNHEY and CDR2 SVGAGI come from the germline V gene. The CDR3 runs 15 residues. Here the CDR3 DNA reads TGTGCCAGCAGTTACGTTAAGTCTCCGGGCAACGAGCAGTACTTC. Protein sequence: CASSYVKSPGNEQYF.

The chain recombines TRBV27 with TRBJ2-2; the D is unclear. CDR3 size: 14 residues. The germline V gene encodes CDR1 MNHEY and CDR2 SMNVEV (reference sequence). V was cut by 7 bases and J by 1 base, with 10 bases left in between. CDR3 in amino acids: CASTGSMNTGELFF. The CDR3 coding sequence is TGTGCCAGCACAGGTTCAATGAACACCGGGGAGCTGTTTTTT.

This chain links TRBV28 with TRBJ2-5, with 8 bases aligning to TRBD2. With V trimmed by 7 bases and J by 5 bases, 12 bases remained unmatched. This CDR3 region has 15 residues. Germline V gives CDR1 MDHEN, CDR2 SYDVKM. This CDR3 is CASNPQPGGGETQYF. CDR3 bases: TGTGCCAGCAATCCCCAGCCGGGAGGGGGGGAGACCCAGTACTTC.

This chain links TRBV11-3 with TRBJ2-2; 13 bases fit TRBD2. V gave up 5 bases and J gave up 6 bases; unmatched junction bases: 3. The CDR3 totals 15 residues. Germline V CDR1 and CDR2: SGHNT, YENEEA. The CDR3 nucleotides are TGTGCCAGCAGCCCAGGACTAGCGGGAGCCGGGGAGCTGTTTTTT. It encodes CASSPGLAGAGELFF.

The chain recombines TRBV5-1 with TRBJ2-7, with D maybe TRBD1 (5 bases). Germline lookup yields CDR1 SGHRS and CDR2 YFSETQ. The CDR3 totals 17 residues. V lost 1 base, J lost 3 bases, and 20 bases lay in between. CDR3 sequence (DNA): TGCGCCAGCAGCTTGACAAGGGGAATGAATTTTGGCTACGAGCAGTACTTC. Amino acid sequence: CASSLTRGMNFGYEQYF.

This chain links TRBV19 with TRBJ2-5, with D possibly being TRBD1 (5 bases). This CDR3 contains 13 residues. In germline, CDR1 is LNHDA, CDR2 SQIVND (reference sequence). Between the trimmed V and J ends, which lost 3 bases and 7 bases, there was a span of 12 bases. This CDR3 is CASSILGLRTQYF. The CDR3 coding sequence is TGTGCCAGTAGTATCCTGGGGCTACGGACCCAGTACTTC. The full variable domain, completed using reference TRBV19 and TRBJ2-5, is DGGITQSPKYLFRKEGQNVTLSCEQNLNHDAMYWYRQDPGQGLRLIYYSQIVNDFQKGDIAEGYSVSREKKESFPLTVTSAQKNPTAFYLCASSILGLRTQYFGPGTRLLVL.

This clone was seen a single time. The chain combines TRBV30 with TRBJ2-7; D remains ambiguous. This CDR3 is built from 15 residues. Germline V gene data show CDR1 as GTSNPN and CDR2 as SVGIG (reference sequence). Trimming cost V 6 bases and J 5 bases, with 23 bases left between them. The chain's CDR3 is CACPLKGCEFNEQYF. DNA for the CDR3: TGTGCCTGCCCACTCAAAGGGTGTGAGTTCAACGAGCAGTACTTC.

The chain uses TRBV28 and TRBJ2-7; D is uncertain. The CDR3 is 14 amino acids. V was cut by 2 bases and J by 2 bases, with 10 bases left in between. The germline V gene encodes CDR1 MDHEN and CDR2 SYDVKM. For the CDR3, the DNA is TGTGCCAGCAGTTTAGTGGGGATGGCCTACGAGCAGTACTTC. This gives the protein CASSLVGMAYEQYF. Using reference TRBV28 and TRBJ2-7 for the parts outside the CDR3, the full variable domain is DVKVTQSSRYLVKRTGEKVFLECVQDMDHENMFWYRQDPGLGLRLIYFSYDVKMKEKGDIPEGYSVSREKKERFSLILESASTNQTSMYLCASSLVGMAYEQYFGPGTRLTVT.

The chain employs TRBV18 and TRBJ1-4, with 7 nucleotides matching TRBD1. Losses at the gene ends were 3 bases for V and 5 bases for J; bases not matched to a gene: 6. Germline CDR1 is KGHSH and CDR2 is LQKENI. This CDR3 comprises 15 residues. Here the CDR3 DNA reads TGTGCCAGCTCACCTGGGACAGCGGAAAATGAAAAACTGTTTTTT. Translated, it gives CASSPGTAENEKLFF. Complete variable domain (other parts from reference TRBV18 and TRBJ1-4): NAGVMQNPRHLVRRRGQEARLRCSPMKGHSHVYWYRQLPEEGLKFMVYLQKENIIDESGMPKERFSAEFPKEGPSILRIQQVVRGDSAAYFCASSPGTAENEKLFFGSGTQLSVL.

This clone was detected only once. The chain combines TRBV7-9 with TRBJ2-2; D call uncertain. This CDR3 comprises 11 residues. Germline lookup yields CDR1 SEHNR and CDR2 FQNEAQ (reference sequence). Trimming pared 10 bases from V and 3 bases from J, leaving 6 bases between. The CDR3 loop is CATLYTGELFF. Written as DNA, the CDR3 is TGTGCCACCCTTTACACCGGGGAGCTGTTTTTT.

This clone was recorded once. V and J are TRBV6-6 and TRBJ1-3; D remains unclear. Deletions cut 6 bases from V and 1 base from J, with 7 bases between. The CDR3 spans 13 residues. The germline V gene encodes CDR1 MNHNY and CDR2 SVGAGI (reference sequence). Here the CDR3 DNA reads TGTGCCAGCAGAGTACCTTCTGGAAACACCATATATTTT. The encoded protein is CASRVPSGNTIYF.

This sequence joins TRBV27 and TRBJ1-2, with 7 bases aligning to TRBD1. Germline CDR1 is MNHEY and CDR2 is SMNVEV (reference sequence). This CDR3 spans 16 amino acids. The J segment lost 4 bases and the V segment lost 4 bases, leaving 12 bases of the junction unmatched. The DNA of the CDR3 is TGTGCCAGCAGTTCCCAGGCCCTACAGGGGACCTATGGCTACACCTTC. Encoded protein: CASSSQALQGTYGYTF.

The V gene is TRBV9, the J gene TRBJ2-1; D tentatively reads TRBD1 or TRBD2 (5 bases each). Germline values: CDR1 SGDLS, CDR2 YYNGEE. Trimming took off 2 bases at V and 7 bases at J, with 16 bases between the two ends. CDR3 length: 15 residues. The CDR3 nucleotides read TGTGCCAGCAGCGTGAGTGGGGGATACCTGAATGAGCAGTTCTTC. This codes for CASSVSGGYLNEQFF.

J is TRBJ2-1 and V is TRBV7-6, with D unclear. This CDR3 comprises 14 residues. The V gene lost 1 base and the J gene lost 8 bases, with 12 bases spanning the gap. Looked up from germline, CDR1 is SGHVS and CDR2 is FNYEAQ. In DNA, the CDR3 is TGTGCCAGCAGCTTAGAAGAGGCTCGCCATGAGCAGTTCTTC. This encodes CASSLEEARHEQFF.

V and J are TRBV14 and TRBJ2-3, with no clear D. The V gene lost 4 bases and the J gene lost 2 bases, with 7 bases spanning the gap. From germline, CDR1 is SGHDN and CDR2 FVKESK. The CDR3 extends over 13 amino acids. The CDR3 loop is CASSRQFTDTQYF. The DNA for the CDR3 is TGTGCCAGCAGCCGTCAGTTCACAGATACGCAGTATTTT. Full variable domain (remainder filled in from reference TRBV14 and TRBJ2-3): EAGVTQFPSHSVIEKGQTVTLRCDPISGHDNLYWYRRVMGKEIKFLLHFVKESKQDESGMPNNRFLAERTGGTYSTLKVQPAELEDSGVYFCASSRQFTDTQYFGPGTRLTVL.

This chain's CDR3 is CAISDGGRLTSTDTQYF. The CDR3 DNA follows: TGTGCCATCAGTGATGGAGGGCGCCTCACTAGCACAGATACGCAGTATTTT. The chain couples TRBV10-3 to TRBJ2-3; maybe TRBD2 (6 bases). Per the germline V gene, CDR1 is ENHRY and CDR2 is SYGVKD. The CDR3 is 17 residues long. Trimming removed 3 bases from V and 0 bases from J, with 16 bases in between.

The chain recombines TRBV2 with TRBJ2-4; no clear D gene. V was pared by 8 bases and J by 6 bases, with 14 bases between. Looked up from germline, CDR1 is SNHLY and CDR2 is FYNNEI. This CDR3 is 13 amino acids long. The CDR3 DNA reads as TGTGCCAGCCAACCTAGTCCCAGAAACATTCAGTACTTC. Translation gives CASQPSPRNIQYF.

The genes are TRBV7-6 and TRBJ1-1; D not certain. Germline V lookup: CDR1 SGHVS, CDR2 FNYEAQ. The V end lost 7 bases, the J end lost 1 base, and 13 bases lay between the germline ends. The CDR3 extends over 14 amino acids. The CDR3 nucleotides are TGTGCCAGCACCCCTAGCCAGGCGAACACTGAAGCTTTCTTT. As protein: CASTPSQANTEAFF.

The J gene is TRBJ2-7, the V gene TRBV11-1, with D maybe TRBD2 (5 bases). Trimming pared 7 bases from V and 0 bases from J, leaving 10 bases between. CDR1 and CDR2 (germline): SGHAT, FQDESV (reference sequence). The CDR3 sequence is 13 residues long. The CDR3 here is CASNTAGSYEQYF. CDR3 DNA: TGTGCCAGCAACACCGCGGGCTCCTACGAGCAGTACTTC.

The V gene is TRBV4-3, the J gene TRBJ2-3, with 7 bases fitting TRBD1. CDR3 length: 16 residues. With 1 base clipped from V and 0 bases from J, the junction kept 4 bases outside the gene matches. The germline CDR1 and CDR2 sequences are LGHNA and YSLEER. CDR3 sequence reads: CASSQGRGQSTDTQYF. CDR3 DNA: TGCGCCAGCAGCCAAGGTCGGGGACAGAGCACAGATACGCAGTATTTT.

The rearrangement joins TRBV28 to TRBJ1-1, with 10 bases aligning to TRBD1. The germline V gene has CDR1 MDHEN and CDR2 SYDVKM. The CDR3 has 18 residues. The V segment lost 4 bases and the J segment 0 bases; nucleotides outside the gene matches: 11. DNA of the CDR3: TGTGCCAGCAGTTCCGTCCCGGGACAGGGGTTGGTGAACACTGAAGCTTTCTTT. This encodes CASSSVPGQGLVNTEAFF.

This clone was observed a single time. V gene TRBV9 combines with J gene TRBJ2-5; TRBD2 agrees at 11 bases. This CDR3 contains 16 residues. CDR1 is SGDLS and CDR2 is YYNGEE in the germline V gene. After removal of 3 bases from V and 3 bases from J, the junction contained 7 bases not matched to a gene. This CDR3 is CASSAWTSGPEETQYF. The CDR3 DNA reads TGTGCCAGCAGCGCGTGGACTAGCGGGCCCGAAGAGACCCAGTACTTC.

The J gene is TRBJ2-1, the V gene TRBV28, with no clear D. The CDR3 runs 17 residues. V shed 5 bases and J shed 2 bases, with 19 bases lying between them. The V gene's germline CDR1 is MDHEN and CDR2 SYDVKM. Here the CDR3 DNA reads TGTGCCAGCAGTGCCCCAGTCTATCGGGCTACCTACAATGAGCAGTTCTTC. Protein sequence: CASSAPVYRATYNEQFF.

This clone is a singleton in its sample. The chain couples TRBV19 to TRBJ2-1, with unresolved D. V lost 4 bases and J lost 10, with 11 bases in between. Germline CDR1 reads LNHDA; CDR2 reads SQIVND (reference sequence). The CDR3 has 12 residues. DNA of the CDR3: TGTGCCAGTAGTACGTCAACCCGAGAGCAGTTCTTC. Protein product: CASSTSTREQFF.

The table lists this clone with a count of one. This rearrangement joins TRBV11-3 to TRBJ2-2; 8 bases map to TRBD2. Per the germline V gene, CDR1 is SGHNT and CDR2 is YENEEA. This CDR3 has 16 residues. With V trimmed by 5 bases and J by 6 bases, 11 bases remained unmatched. The CDR3 sequence is CASSLALAGMAGELFF. As DNA, the CDR3 is TGTGCCAGCAGCCTAGCTTTAGCGGGAATGGCCGGGGAGCTGTTTTTT.

CDR3 in amino acids: CASSRQGLNTYTHTYEQYF. CDR3 coding DNA: TGTGCCAGCAGCCGACAGGGGCTCAATACCTATACCCATACCTACGAGCAGTACTTC. The gene calls are TRBV7-2 and TRBJ2-7, with TRBD1 matching 8 bases. Germline CDR1 SGHTA, CDR2 FQGNSA. The trim removed 5 bases at V and 2 bases at J, leaving 20 bases unmatched. This CDR3 has 19 residues.

This chain uses TRBV7-7 with TRBJ2-5, with D possibly TRBD1 on 6 matching bases. The germline V and J ends were trimmed by 3 bases and 5 bases, with 16 bases remaining between them. The CDR3 has 15 residues. The germline CDR1 and CDR2 sequences are SSHAT and FNYEAQ (reference sequence). The CDR3 loop is CASSLTGQIGETQYF. CDR3 sequence (DNA): TGTGCCAGCAGCTTGACAGGACAAATTGGGGAGACCCAGTACTTC. The full variable domain, in which reference TRBV7-7 and TRBJ2-5 provide the parts outside the CDR3, is GAGVSQSPRYKVTKRGQDVTLRCDPISSHATLYWYQQALGQGPEFLTYFNYEAQPDKSGLPSDRFSAERPEGSISTLTIQRTEQRDSAMYRCASSLTGQIGETQYFGPGTRLLVL.

Only one count was recorded for this clone. The V and J genes are TRBV28 and TRBJ2-7, with 8 bases lining up with TRBD2. There are 14 residues in the CDR3. Germline CDR1 is MDHEN and CDR2 is SYDVKM. The V gene end was trimmed by 3 bases and the J gene end by 3 bases; junction bases not matched to a gene: 4. CDR3 sequence (DNA): TGTGCCAGCAGTTTTCAGCGGGGGATCTACGAGCAGTACTTC. Its translation is CASSFQRGIYEQYF.

The chain couples TRBV5-8 to TRBJ2-3; D might be TRBD2 (6 bases). Germline V CDR1 and CDR2: SGHTS, YDEGEE. The CDR3 runs 14 residues. Trimming took off 0 bases at V and 8 bases at J, with 13 bases between the two ends. Written as DNA, the CDR3 is TGTGCCAGCAGCTTGGATTCCGGCGGGACTACGCAGTATTTT. It specifies CASSLDSGGTTQYF.